This is a list of T cell receptor beta chains from one sample in a study of low-dose radiotherapy and immunotherapy resistance in tumors. Using its own MiXCR run on the reads, TCRdb lists one record per CDR3 protein. Here the sample spans tens of thousands of distinct CDR3 sequences, about a sixth being singletons. The sequencing used PBMCs, collected before treatment. The receptors were gathered from a male donor with prostate cancer. Both conserved end residues are part of each CDR3. D genes are given only for firm matches. Clone sizes are given selectively: once, few, many, or a class where the clone is expanded.

clone_size d_call j_call v_call cdr3_length cdr3_aa cdr3_nt
many TRBD1 TRBJ2-2 TRBV3-1 14 CASSTRGPTGELFF TGTGCCAGCAGCACCAGGGGGCCCACCGGGGAGCTGTTTTTT
few TRBD1 TRBJ2-3 TRBV29-1 13 CSTRDSSTDTQYF TGCAGCACTCGGGACAGTAGCACAGATACGCAGTATTTT
NA NA TRBJ2-7 TRBV5-1 15 CASRVGSLSSYEQYF TGTGCCAGCAGAGTGGGCAGCCTGAGCTCCTACGAGCAGTACTTC
many TRBD2 TRBJ2-3 TRBV12-3/TRBV12-4 13 CASRSVSGGGQYF TGTGCCAGCAGATCCGTCAGCGGGGGAGGGCAGTATTTT
many NA TRBJ2-7 TRBV18 14 CASSTPGAPYEQYF TGTGCCAGCTCAACCCCGGGGGCACCCTACGAGCAGTACTTC
NA TRBD1 TRBJ1-4 TRBV18 16 CASSPGLGTGDEKLFF TGTGCCAGCTCACCGGGGCTCGGGACAGGGGATGAAAAACTGTTTTTT
many NA TRBJ2-7 TRBV29-1 13 CSVRRLSSYEQYF TGCAGCGTTCGCCGGTTGAGCTCCTACGAGCAGTACTTC
many TRBD1 TRBJ1-1 TRBV27 13 CASSVNRGRGAFF TGTGCCAGCAGTGTAAACAGGGGCAGGGGAGCTTTCTTT
many NA TRBJ1-1 TRBV7-2 14 CASSRRGGLGEAFF TGTGCCAGCAGCCGGAGGGGGGGCCTCGGGGAAGCTTTCTTT
many NA TRBJ2-7 TRBV12-3/TRBV12-4 12 CASRDGGREQYF TGTGCCAGCAGGGACGGGGGGCGCGAGCAGTACTTC
many NA TRBJ2-5 TRBV5-1 15 CASSQGAGTIETQYF TGCGCCAGCAGCCAAGGGGCCGGGACAATAGAGACCCAGTACTTC